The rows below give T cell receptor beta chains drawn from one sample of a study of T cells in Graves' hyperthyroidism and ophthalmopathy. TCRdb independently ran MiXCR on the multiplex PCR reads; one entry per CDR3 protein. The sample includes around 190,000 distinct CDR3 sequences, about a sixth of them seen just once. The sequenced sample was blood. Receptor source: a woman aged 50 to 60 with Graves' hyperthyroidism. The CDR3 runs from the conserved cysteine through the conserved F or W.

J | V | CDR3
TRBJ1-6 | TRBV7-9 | CTSSLVSGGSPLHF
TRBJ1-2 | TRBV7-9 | CASSNQGGYYGYTF
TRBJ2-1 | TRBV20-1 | CSAPRGVMRNEQFF
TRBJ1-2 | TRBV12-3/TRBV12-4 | CASMFDMDGYTF
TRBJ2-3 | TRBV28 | CATKSTDTQYF
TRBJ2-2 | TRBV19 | CATPDGSNTGELFF
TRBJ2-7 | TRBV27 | CASSFARVDFEQYF
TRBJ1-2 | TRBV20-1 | CSARDKASGYTF
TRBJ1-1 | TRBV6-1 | CASSRTGTNTEAFF
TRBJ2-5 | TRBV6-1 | CASTQGTGLRETQYF
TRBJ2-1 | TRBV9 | CASSVAGTSGRNEQFF